These T cell receptor beta chains were read from a single sample in a study of T cell clonotyping in hematopoietic cell transplantation. Profiled with immunoSEQ multiplex PCR; TCRdb holds only in-frame clones, not every one. The table lists over 6,000 clones, 70% to 90% of them singletons, with around 3.6% in the top ten. Specimen: peripheral blood mononuclear cells, collected before stem cell transplant. The source of these receptors is a man aged 25-45 years with acute myeloid leukemia. Some clones in this sample may be carry-over from other donors' samples. CDR3s include the opening cysteine and the closing phenylalanine or tryptophan. D genes are given only for firm matches. Some rows have no size entry. The others give once, few or many, or a class for an expanded clone.

CDR3aa	CDR3nt	len	d_gene	v_gene	abundance	j_gene
CASSQVRANHQPQHF	TGTGCCAGCAGCCAGGTAAGGGCGAACCATCAGCCCCAGCATTTT	15	NA	TRBV4-2	NA	TRBJ1-5
CAWRASANTEAFF	TGTGCCTGGAGGGCCAGTGCGAACACTGAAGCTTTCTTT	13	NA	TRBV30	NA	TRBJ1-1
CASSLPNPGQGAGSNYEQYF	TGTGCTAGCAGCCTTCCCAACCCCGGACAGGGGGCGGGTAGTAACTACGAGCAGTACTTC	20	TRBD1	TRBV7-7	NA	TRBJ2-7
CASSEGQGKDTEAFF	TGTGCCAGCAGTGAAGGACAGGGGAAGGATACTGAAGCTTTCTTT	15	TRBD1	TRBV6-1	NA	TRBJ1-1
CASLGTSLLYEQYF	TGTGCCAGCTTGGGAACTAGCCTTTTGTACGAGCAGTACTTC	14	NA	TRBV28	NA	TRBJ2-7
CASSEGLADTYNEQFF	TGTGCCAGCAGTGAAGGGCTAGCGGACACCTACAATGAGCAGTTCTTC	16	TRBD2	TRBV6-1	NA	TRBJ2-1
CTSSRNRLDPRNEQFF	TGCACCAGCAGCCGGAATAGACTAGATCCGCGAAATGAGCAGTTCTTC	16	NA	TRBV5-1	NA	TRBJ2-1
CARRDRGIYGYTF	TGTGCCAGAAGGGACAGGGGGATCTATGGCTACACCTTC	13	TRBD1	TRBV2	NA	TRBJ1-2
CASTQQGYGYTF	TGTGCCAGCACCCAACAGGGTTATGGCTACACCTTC	12	NA	TRBV6-6	few	TRBJ1-2
CASSQDLGTGENEQFF	TGCGCCAGCAGCCAAGATCTCGGGACAGGGGAAAATGAGCAGTTCTTC	16	TRBD1	TRBV4-1	NA	TRBJ2-1
CASSESLGSNTGELFF	TGTGCCAGCAGTGAATCCCTGGGGTCGAACACCGGGGAGCTGTTTTTT	16	NA	TRBV25-1	NA	TRBJ2-2
CASSIRTGGKTQYF	TGTGCCAGCAGTATACGGACAGGGGGGAAGACCCAGTACTTC	14	TRBD1	TRBV28	NA	TRBJ2-5
CASSLGPYNVLTF	TGTGCCAGCAGCTTAGGGCCCTACAACGTCCTGACTTTC	13	NA	TRBV11-3	NA	TRBJ2-6
CASSFRQTGLGQPQHF	TGTGCCAGCAGCTTCAGACAGACGGGCCTCGGACAGCCCCAGCATTTT	16	NA	TRBV11-2	once	TRBJ1-5
CASSLEASNSIQYF	TGTGCCAGCAGCTTGGAGGCTAGTAACAGCATTCAGTACTTC	14	NA	TRBV5-4	NA	TRBJ2-4
CASSEGANTEAFF	TGTGCCAGCAGTGAGGGGGCGAACACTGAAGCTTTCTTT	13	NA	TRBV6-4	NA	TRBJ1-1
CASSLSSSSGNTIYF	TGCGCCAGCAGCCTCTCCAGCAGCTCTGGAAACACCATATATTTT	15	NA	TRBV4-1	few	TRBJ1-3
CASRPGTGAHNEQFF	TGTGCCAGCAGGCCCGGGACAGGGGCCCACAATGAGCAGTTCTTC	15	TRBD1	TRBV7-9	NA	TRBJ2-1
CASSEPPDRIQPQHF	TGTGCCAGCAGTGAACCCCCGGACAGAATACAGCCCCAGCATTTT	15	NA	TRBV6-1	NA	TRBJ1-5
CASSSGSTDTQYF	TGCGCCAGCAGCTCCGGTAGCACAGATACGCAGTATTTT	13	NA	TRBV5-1	NA	TRBJ2-3
CASSLRQGYEQYF	TGTGCCAGCAGCCTGCGACAGGGCTACGAGCAGTACTTC	13	TRBD1	TRBV11-3	NA	TRBJ2-7
CASSLKGIGELFF	TGTGCCAGTAGTCTTAAAGGCATCGGGGAGCTGTTTTTT	13	NA	TRBV19	NA	TRBJ2-2
CASSQDKGASEKLFF	TGTGCCAGCAGCCAAGATAAGGGGGCAAGTGAAAAACTGTTTTTT	15	TRBD1	TRBV4-2	few	TRBJ1-4
CSVGTDFYGYTF	TGCAGCGTTGGCACGGATTTTTATGGCTACACCTTC	12	NA	TRBV29-1	few	TRBJ1-2
CASRLELLNTEAFF	TGTGCCAGCAGGTTGGAGTTGCTGAACACTGAAGCTTTCTTT	14	NA	TRBV6-5	once	TRBJ1-1
CASKTTGSTPEAFF	TGTGCCAGCAAAACGACAGGGAGTACCCCTGAAGCTTTCTTT	14	TRBD1	TRBV6-6	NA	TRBJ1-1
CASSFQANQPQHF	TGTGCCAGCAGCTTTCAGGCCAATCAGCCCCAGCATTTT	13	NA	TRBV11-2	few	TRBJ1-5
CASSNFVETQYF	TGTGCCAGCAGCAACTTCGTTGAGACCCAGTACTTC	12	NA	TRBV14	NA	TRBJ2-5
CASRAGLAGVKRDTQYF	TGCGCCAGCAGAGCCGGGCTAGCGGGAGTAAAAAGAGATACGCAGTATTTT	17	TRBD2	TRBV4-1	NA	TRBJ2-3
CASSLSGATQYF	TGTGCCAGCAGCTTGTCTGGCGCGACCCAGTACTTC	12	NA	TRBV7-2	NA	TRBJ2-5
CASSQEGKGSYYGYTF	TGCGCCAGCAGCCAAGAAGGCAAAGGGAGCTACTATGGCTACACCTTC	16	NA	TRBV4-3	NA	TRBJ1-2
CASRPGDATNEKLFF	TGTGCCAGCAGGCCCGGGGATGCAACTAATGAAAAACTGTTTTTT	15	NA	TRBV9	NA	TRBJ1-4
CAISPGLASNTGELFF	TGTGCCATCAGCCCGGGACTAGCTTCGAACACCGGGGAGCTGTTTTTT	16	TRBD2	TRBV10-3	NA	TRBJ2-2
CASSPETDAIYGYTF	TGTGCCAGTAGTCCGGAGACAGACGCGATTTATGGCTACACCTTC	15	NA	TRBV19	NA	TRBJ1-2
CAISLTEDYGYTF	TGTGCCATCAGCCTCACAGAAGACTATGGCTACACCTTC	13	NA	TRBV10-3	NA	TRBJ1-2
CASSLERGSTSGGSYEQYF	TGTGCCAGCAGCTTAGAGAGAGGGAGCACTAGCGGGGGCTCCTACGAGCAGTACTTC	19	TRBD2	TRBV11-3	NA	TRBJ2-7
CSANNEQFF	TGCAGTGCCAACAATGAGCAGTTCTTC	9	NA	TRBV20-1	NA	TRBJ2-1
CAWSAGQAYGYTF	TGTGCCTGGAGTGCGGGACAGGCCTATGGCTACACCTTC	13	TRBD1	TRBV30	NA	TRBJ1-2
CASSLQGAHGYTF	TGTGCCAGCAGCCTACAGGGGGCACATGGCTACACCTTC	13	TRBD1	TRBV7-2	NA	TRBJ1-2
CASSPVGLNYGYTF	TGTGCCAGCAGTCCAGTGGGTTTAAACTATGGCTACACCTTC	14	NA	TRBV7-9	NA	TRBJ1-2
CASISNPGQPWGISYEQYF	TGTGCCAGCATCTCAAATCCGGGACAGCCATGGGGGATATCCTACGAGCAGTACTTC	19	TRBD1	TRBV7-3	NA	TRBJ2-7
CASSPGGLPADTQYF	TGCGCCAGCAGCCCCGGGGGACTACCGGCAGATACGCAGTATTTT	15	TRBD2	TRBV5-1	NA	TRBJ2-3